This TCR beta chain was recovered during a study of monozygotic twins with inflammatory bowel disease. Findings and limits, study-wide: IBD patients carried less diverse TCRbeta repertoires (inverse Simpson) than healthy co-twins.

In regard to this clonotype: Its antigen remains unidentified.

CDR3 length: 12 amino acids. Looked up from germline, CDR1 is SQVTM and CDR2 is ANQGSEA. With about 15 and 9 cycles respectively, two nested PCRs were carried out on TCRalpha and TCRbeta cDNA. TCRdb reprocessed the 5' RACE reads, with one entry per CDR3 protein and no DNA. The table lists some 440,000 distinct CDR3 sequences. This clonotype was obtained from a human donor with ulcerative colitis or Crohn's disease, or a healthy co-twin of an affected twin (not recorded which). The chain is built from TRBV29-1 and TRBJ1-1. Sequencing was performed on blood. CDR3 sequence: CSVQGMNTEAFF.